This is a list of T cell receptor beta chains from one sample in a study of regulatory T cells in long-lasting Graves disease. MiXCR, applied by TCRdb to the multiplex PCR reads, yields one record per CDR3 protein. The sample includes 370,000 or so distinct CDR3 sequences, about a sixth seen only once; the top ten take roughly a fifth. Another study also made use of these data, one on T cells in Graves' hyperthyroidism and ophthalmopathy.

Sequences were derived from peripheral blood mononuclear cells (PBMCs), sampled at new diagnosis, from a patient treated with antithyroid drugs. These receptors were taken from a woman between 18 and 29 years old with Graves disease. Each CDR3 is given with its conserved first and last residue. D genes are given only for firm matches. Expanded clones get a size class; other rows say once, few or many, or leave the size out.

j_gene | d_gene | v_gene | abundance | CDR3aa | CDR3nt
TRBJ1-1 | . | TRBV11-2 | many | CASSLESRISTSFF | TGTGCCAGCAGCTTAGAGTCCAGAATTTCCACATCTTTCTTT
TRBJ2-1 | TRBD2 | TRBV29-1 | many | CSVDPPGGSYNEQFF | TGCAGCGTTGATCCGCCGGGAGGATCCTACAATGAGCAGTTCTTC
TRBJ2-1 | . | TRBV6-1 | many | CASMMGSEGYNEQFF | TGTGCCAGCATGATGGGTAGCGAGGGCTACAATGAGCAGTTCTTC
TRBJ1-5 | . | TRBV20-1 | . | CSARAPVGQNQPQHF | TGCAGTGCTAGAGCCCCTGTTGGACAAAATCAGCCCCAGCATTTT
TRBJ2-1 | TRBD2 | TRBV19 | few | CASPSGSSEQFF | TGTGCCAGTCCTAGCGGGAGTAGTGAGCAGTTCTTC
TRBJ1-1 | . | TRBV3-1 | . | CASSQDRGGNTEAFF | TGTGCCAGCAGCCAAGACCGGGGGGGGAACACTGAAGCTTTCTTT
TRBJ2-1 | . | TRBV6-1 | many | CASSLRPVSSYNEQFF | TGTGCCAGCAGTCTCCGCCCAGTAAGCTCCTACAATGAGCAGTTCTTC
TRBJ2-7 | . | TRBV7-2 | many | CASSPTRGSYEQYF | TGTGCCAGCAGCCCTACCAGGGGATCCTACGAGCAGTACTTC
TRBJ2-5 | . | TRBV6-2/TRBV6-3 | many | CASSYQRETQYF | TGTGCCAGCAGTTACCAGAGGGAGACCCAGTACTTC
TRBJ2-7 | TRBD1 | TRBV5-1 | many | CASGPGFRGTYEQYF | TGCGCCAGCGGCCCGGGCTTCAGGGGGACCTACGAGCAGTACTTC
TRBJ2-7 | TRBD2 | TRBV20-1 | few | CSAIAGGGEQYF | TGCAGTGCTATAGCGGGGGGGGGGGAGCAGTACTTC
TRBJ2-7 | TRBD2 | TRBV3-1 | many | CASSRGLDYEQYF | TGTGCCAGCAGCCGGGGACTAGACTACGAGCAGTACTTC
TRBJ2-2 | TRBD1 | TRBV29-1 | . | CSVWGQVLGGELFF | TGCAGCGTTTGGGGACAGGTATTAGGCGGGGAGCTGTTTTTT
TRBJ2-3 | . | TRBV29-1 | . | CSVGRGGILDTQYF | TGCAGCGTTGGGCGAGGGGGAATTTTAGATACGCAGTATTTT
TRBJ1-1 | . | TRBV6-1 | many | CASSFTNTEAFF | TGTGCCAGCAGCTTTACCAACACTGAAGCTTTCTTT
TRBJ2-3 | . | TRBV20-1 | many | CSARDPRGADTQYF | TGCAGTGCTAGAGATCCAAGAGGGGCAGATACGCAGTATTTT
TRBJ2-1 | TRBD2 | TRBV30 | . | CAWSVLLAGVSNEQFF | TGTGCCTGGAGTGTACTCCTAGCGGGAGTCTCAAATGAGCAGTTCTTC
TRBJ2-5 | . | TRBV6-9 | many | CASSYPRRGSETQYF | TGTGCCAGCAGTTACCCCCGCCGGGGCTCAGAGACCCAGTACTTC
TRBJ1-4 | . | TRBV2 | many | CASKTPAAEKLFF | TGTGCCAGCAAGACCCCTGCTGCAGAAAAACTGTTTTTT
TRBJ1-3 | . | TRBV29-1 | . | CSVGQSSGNTIYF | TGCAGCGTTGGTCAGTCCTCTGGAAACACCATATATTTT
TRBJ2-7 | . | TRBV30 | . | CAYTASSYEQYF | TGTGCCTACACGGCTAGCTCCTACGAGCAGTACTTC
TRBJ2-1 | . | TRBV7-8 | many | CASSLRRSSYNEQFF | TGTGCCAGCAGCCTCCGGCGTAGCTCCTACAATGAGCAGTTCTTC
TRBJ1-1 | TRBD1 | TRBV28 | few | CASTYLTGVRSTEAFF | TGTGCCAGCACGTATCTGACAGGGGTACGAAGCACTGAAGCTTTCTTT
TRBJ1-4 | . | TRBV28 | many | CASSLGGAGEKLFF | TGTGCCAGCAGTTTAGGGGGCGCCGGGGAAAAACTGTTTTTT
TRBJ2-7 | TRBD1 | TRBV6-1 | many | CASSGGQGDEQYF | TGTGCCAGCAGTGGTGGACAGGGGGACGAGCAGTACTTC
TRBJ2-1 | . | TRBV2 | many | CASSQTNNEQFF | TGTGCCAGCTCCCAGACAAACAATGAGCAGTTCTTC
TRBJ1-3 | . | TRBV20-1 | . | CSARALSGNTIYF | TGCAGTGCTAGAGCTCTGTCCGGAAACACCATATATTTT
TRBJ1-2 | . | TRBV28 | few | CASSFQRSEGHGYTF | TGTGCCAGCAGTTTTCAGAGGTCGGAGGGGCACGGCTACACCTTC
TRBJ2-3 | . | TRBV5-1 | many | CASSLLEGPDTQYF | TGCGCCAGCAGCTTGCTGGAGGGCCCGGATACGCAGTATTTT
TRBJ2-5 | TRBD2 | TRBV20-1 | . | CSASSSGGGETQYF | TGCAGTGCTAGCAGTAGCGGGGGAGGAGAGACCCAGTACTTC
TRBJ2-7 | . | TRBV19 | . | CASSIRNVELHPYEQYF | TGTGCCAGTAGTATAAGAAACGTTGAGTTACATCCCTACGAGCAGTACTTC
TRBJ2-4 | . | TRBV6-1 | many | CASGDGAKNIQYF | TGTGCCAGCGGGGACGGGGCCAAAAACATTCAGTACTTC
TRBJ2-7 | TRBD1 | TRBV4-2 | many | CASSQVGTRPGQGAYEQYF | TGTGCCAGCAGCCAAGTAGGGACGCGACCGGGACAGGGGGCCTACGAGCAGTACTTC
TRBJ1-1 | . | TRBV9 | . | CASSPTRQPGDTEAFF | TGTGCCAGCAGCCCAACCCGGCAACCCGGGGACACTGAAGCTTTCTTT
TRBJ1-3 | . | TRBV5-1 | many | CASSLTGISGNTIYF | TGCGCCAGCAGCTTGACAGGGATCTCTGGAAACACCATATATTTT
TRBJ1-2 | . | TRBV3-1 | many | CASSHPLRVYGYTF | TGTGCCAGCAGCCACCCCTTGAGGGTGTACGGCTACACCTTC